A selection of T cell receptor beta chains follows, all from one sample in a study of metastatic and nonmetastatic thyroid tumors. TCRdb reprocessed the PCR reads via MiXCR. Here the sample spans fewer than 7,500 clones, around 30% being singletons. Sequencing used tumor tissue. The receptor set was obtained from a female donor with papillary thyroid cancer or a benign thyroid nodule (not recorded which). Some clones in this sample may be carry-over from other donors' samples. Both conserved end residues are part of each CDR3. A D gene is named only where the DNA matches it firmly. Some rows have no size entry. The others give once, few or many, or a class for an expanded clone.

d_gene,j_gene,abundance,v_gene,CDR3nt,CDR3aa
TRBD2,TRBJ2-7,medium-sized,TRBV6-5,TGTGCCAGCAGTTACCAGCGGGGCACCTACGAGCAGTACTTC,CASSYQRGTYEQYF
.,TRBJ2-7,many,TRBV2,TGTGCCAGCAGTGTAATAGGGGACGATTACGAGCAGTACTTC,CASSVIGDDYEQYF
TRBD2,TRBJ2-1,.,TRBV7-3,TGTGCCAGCAGCTTCGGTAGCGGGAAGGATGAGCAGTTCTTC,CASSFGSGKDEQFF
.,TRBJ2-3,many,TRBV20-1,TGCAGTGCTAGTAAACAGGGAGCTTTCACAGATACGCAGTATTTT,CSASKQGAFTDTQYF
TRBD1,TRBJ1-2,medium-sized,TRBV2,TGTGCCAGCCGATACAGGGGAGCTAACTATGGCTACACCTTC,CASRYRGANYGYTF
.,TRBJ1-5,.,TRBV22-1,TGTGCCAGCATCCCCTTTAAAACCCAGACAGCCTATATCAATCAGCCCCAGCATTTT,CASIPFKTQTAYINQPQHF
.,TRBJ1-2,medium-sized,TRBV12-3/TRBV12-4,TGTGCCAGCAGTTTAGTTTCAAACTATGGCTACACCTTC,CASSLVSNYGYTF
.,TRBJ1-1,.,TRBV7-3,TGTGCCAGCAGCTTAGGGTCGGCGAACACTGAAGCTTTCTTT,CASSLGSANTEAFF
TRBD2,TRBJ2-7,few,TRBV11-2,TGTGCCAGCAGCTCCCGACTAGCGGGGGAGGAGCAGTACTTC,CASSSRLAGEEQYF
.,TRBJ1-3,.,TRBV12-3/TRBV12-4,TGTGCCAGCACCCCACAGGTCTCTGGAAACACCATATATTTT,CASTPQVSGNTIYF
.,TRBJ1-1,.,TRBV12-3/TRBV12-4,TGTGCCAGCAGTTTACTAGTTAACACTGAAGCTTTCTTT,CASSLLVNTEAFF
TRBD2,TRBJ2-7,few,TRBV12-3/TRBV12-4,TGTGCCAGCGCGACCTCCCCTCTTAGCGGGAGAAGCGAGCAGTACTTC,CASATSPLSGRSEQYF
.,TRBJ1-5,many,TRBV7-3,TGTGCCAGCCTCCCGGGGGCCGATCAGCCCCAGCATTTT,CASLPGADQPQHF
.,TRBJ2-7,.,TRBV6-1,TGTGCCAGCAGACGGACATGGTTAGGCTACGAGCACTACTTC,CASRRTWLGYEHYF
.,TRBJ1-5,few,TRBV28,TGTGCCAGCAGCCAAGGATTGCCCCAGCATTTT,CASSQGLPQHF